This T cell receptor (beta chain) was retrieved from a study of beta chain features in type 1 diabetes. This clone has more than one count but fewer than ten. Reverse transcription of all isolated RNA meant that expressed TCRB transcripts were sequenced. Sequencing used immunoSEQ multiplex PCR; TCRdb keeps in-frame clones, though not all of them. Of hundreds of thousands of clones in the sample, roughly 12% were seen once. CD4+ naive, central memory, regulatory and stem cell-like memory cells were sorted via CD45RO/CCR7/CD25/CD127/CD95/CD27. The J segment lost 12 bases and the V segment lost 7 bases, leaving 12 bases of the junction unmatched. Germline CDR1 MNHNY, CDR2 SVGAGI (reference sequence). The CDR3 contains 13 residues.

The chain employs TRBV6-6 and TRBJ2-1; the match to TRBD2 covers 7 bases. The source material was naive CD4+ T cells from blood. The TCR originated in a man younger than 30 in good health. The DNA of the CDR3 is TGTGCCAGCATCGGGCCGAGGGGAGGGGTGCAGTTCTTC. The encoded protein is CASIGPRGGVQFF.